This T cell receptor (beta chain) was profiled in a study of OX40 agonist ivuxolimab in advanced cancers. The CDR3 has 13 residues. Germline lookup yields CDR1 SNHLY and CDR2 FYNNEI. The V end lost 9 bases, the J end lost 4 bases, and 15 bases lay between the germline ends. The table came from immunoSEQ multiplex PCR; TCRdb's copy has only in-frame clones and leaves some out. The data show about 9,800 clones, roughly 90% seen once. The J gene is TRBJ2-5, the V gene TRBV2; D unclear. Source: CD4+ or CD8+ T cells sorted from blood, taken in a trial of the OX40 agonist ivuxolimab. This clonotype was obtained from an adult with an advanced solid tumor such as melanoma, head and neck, liver or kidney cancer. The CDR3 protein is CASTTVPPETQYF. Here the CDR3 DNA reads TGTGCCAGTACGACCGTCCCCCCAGAGACCCAGTACTTC.